These T cell receptor beta chains were read from a single sample in a study of CD8+ T cells in alopecia areata. Profiled with immunoSEQ multiplex PCR; TCRdb holds only in-frame clones, not every one. The sample lists around 150,000 clones; roughly four fifths were seen once. This material consisted of CD8+ T cells sorted from blood, taken at week 4, from a patient treated with tofacitinib. Receptors originate from a human donor with alopecia areata. The CDR3 runs from the conserved cysteine through the conserved F or W. A D gene is named only where the DNA matches it firmly. A clone size is listed for some rows: how often the clone was seen (once, few, many), or a class if it is expanded.

v_gene,d_gene,len,j_gene,abundance,CDR3nt,CDR3aa
TRBV7-9,TRBD2,17,TRBJ2-5,.,TGTGCCAGCAGCTTAGCATCGCGGGGGGGTTCGAGAGAGACCCAGTACTTC,CASSLASRGGSRETQYF
TRBV28,.,16,TRBJ1-6,.,TGTGCCAGCAGTTTATTTCCGAACTCCTATAATTCACCCCTCCACTTT,CASSLFPNSYNSPLHF
TRBV5-5,TRBD1,14,TRBJ2-5,once,TGTGCCAGCAGCTGGGGACAGGGGGAAGAGACCCAGTACTTC,CASSWGQGEETQYF
TRBV6-5,.,14,TRBJ2-7,few,TGTGCCAGCAGTTACTCGCAGGGATCCTACGAGCAGTACTTC,CASSYSQGSYEQYF
TRBV20-1,.,11,TRBJ2-7,once,TGCAGTGCTAGGAAGCTAGAGGAGCAGTACTTC,CSARKLEEQYF
TRBV7-9,.,16,TRBJ2-3,.,TGTGCCAGCAGCTTATCCCAAGCCGGGTACACAGATACGCAGTATTTT,CASSLSQAGYTDTQYF
TRBV19,.,10,TRBJ2-1,.,TGTGCCGTCCTGGAAGGCGAGCAGTTCTTC,CAVLEGEQFF
TRBV25-1,.,13,TRBJ1-1,.,TGTGCCAACCCACCCTGGAGACTTCCTGAAGCTTTCTTT,CANPPWRLPEAFF
TRBV5-1,TRBD1,16,TRBJ2-5,.,TGCGCCAGCAGGAAAACAGGGGGCGCTTGGTCAGAGACCCAGTACTTC,CASRKTGGAWSETQYF
TRBV2,.,14,TRBJ2-5,.,TGTGCCAGCAGTGAGGGGGGCGCGAAAGAGACCCAGTACTTC,CASSEGGAKETQYF
TRBV7-9,TRBD1,17,TRBJ2-7,.,TGTGCCAGCAGCTCCTATGCCCGGGACAGGGGGCGTGGGGAGCAGTACTTC,CASSSYARDRGRGEQYF
TRBV7-2,.,11,TRBJ2-5,few,TGTGCCAGCAGCTTGTGGGAGACCCAGTACTTC,CASSLWETQYF
TRBV4-3,.,16,TRBJ1-5,.,TGCGCCAGCAGCCAAGATGCGGGGGCTATCAATCAGCCCCAGCATTTT,CASSQDAGAINQPQHF
TRBV27,.,13,TRBJ2-7,.,TGTGCCAGCAGCCTCAGAGGGGAACACGAGCAGTACTTC,CASSLRGEHEQYF
TRBV4-1,.,14,TRBJ1-5,.,TGCGCCAGCAGTCCGGGACGGAGCAATCAGCCCCAGCATTTT,CASSPGRSNQPQHF
TRBV27,TRBD2,17,TRBJ2-3,.,TGTGCCAGCAGTGAAACAGGACTAGCGGGGGTCACAGATACGCAGTATTTT,CASSETGLAGVTDTQYF
TRBV5-6,TRBD2,17,TRBJ2-1,.,TGTGCCAGCAGCCACGACAGGCGGGGGGCCACTTCCGATGAGCAGTTCTTC,CASSHDRRGATSDEQFF
TRBV27,.,14,TRBJ2-1,.,TGTGCCAGCGCCCTGGCGCACTCCTACAATGAGCAGTTCTTC,CASALAHSYNEQFF
TRBV29-1,.,14,TRBJ2-1,.,TGCAGCGTTGAGGTCACCCAGAAAAACAATGAGCAGTTCTTC,CSVEVTQKNNEQFF
TRBV5-4,TRBD2,16,TRBJ2-3,.,TGTGCCAGCAGCTTGACTAGCGGGGGGGCTGCAGATACGCAGTATTTT,CASSLTSGGAADTQYF
TRBV4-3,TRBD1,17,TRBJ1-2,.,TGCGCCAGCAGCCAAGATTCGGCGACAGGGAGCACCGTTAGGGGCACCTTC,CASSQDSATGSTVRGTF
TRBV7-8,.,13,TRBJ1-2,.,TGTGCCAGCAGCTCGACAGTTGACTATGGCTACACCTTC,CASSSTVDYGYTF
TRBV6-6,.,16,TRBJ2-5,.,TGTGCCAGCAGTTACTCTCCGGGTGTTATAATAGAGACCCAGTACTTC,CASSYSPGVIIETQYF
TRBV7-9,.,17,TRBJ1-3,.,TGTGCCAGCAGCTTAGGTGGCGCAGGGGTGGAAGGAAACACCATATATTTT,CASSLGGAGVEGNTIYF
TRBV7-9,.,15,TRBJ1-1,few,TGTGCCAGCAGCTTAAGCCTGGGCATGAACACTGAAGCTTTCTTT,CASSLSLGMNTEAFF
TRBV11-2,TRBD1,16,TRBJ2-1,.,TGTGCCAGCAGCTTGATGGACAGGGGATCTTACAATGAGCAGTTCTTC,CASSLMDRGSYNEQFF
TRBV29-1,.,14,TRBJ2-1,few,TGCAGCGTTGCAAGGGAACCCGACTACAATGAGCAGTTCTTC,CSVAREPDYNEQFF
TRBV29-1,TRBD2,13,TRBJ2-3,.,TGCAGCCTAAGACTAGCGGGGTCCGATACGCAGTATTTT,CSLRLAGSDTQYF
TRBV14,.,14,TRBJ1-1,.,TGTGCCAGCAGCCAGGGGAGGGTGAACACTGAAGCTTTCTTT,CASSQGRVNTEAFF
TRBV7-9,TRBD2,14,TRBJ2-5,.,TGTGCCAGCAGCTGGGAGGGTGGGCAAGAGACCCAGTACTTC,CASSWEGGQETQYF
TRBV29-1,.,16,TRBJ2-2,few,TGCAGCGTTCAAATCCCTGGGTGGCGGGGAACCGGGGAGCTGTTTTTT,CSVQIPGWRGTGELFF
TRBV4-3,TRBD2,16,TRBJ2-7,.,TGCGCCAGCAGCCAAGTGGCGGGGGGGCGCTCCTACGAGCAGTACTTC,CASSQVAGGRSYEQYF
TRBV30,.,16,TRBJ2-4,.,TGTGCCTGGGTTCCCGACATTCTTTCAGCCAAAAACATTCAGTACTTC,CAWVPDILSAKNIQYF
TRBV4-1,.,17,TRBJ2-5,.,TGCGCCAGCAGCCAAGATGGGCGGGGCATTGCCCAAGAGACCCAGTACTTC,CASSQDGRGIAQETQYF
TRBV7-8,TRBD2,14,TRBJ2-1,.,TGTGCCAGCAGCTTCCTAGCGGGGCCCAATGAGCAGTTCTTC,CASSFLAGPNEQFF
TRBV30,.,13,TRBJ2-4,medium-sized,TGTGCCTACGTGGGGAGTTCGGGAAACATTCAGTACTTC,CAYVGSSGNIQYF
TRBV2,TRBD1,16,TRBJ2-1,.,TGTGCCAGCAGTGCTGGGGGACAGGGCTCCTACAATGAGCAGTTCTTC,CASSAGGQGSYNEQFF
TRBV5-4,TRBD2,16,TRBJ2-3,.,TGTGCCAGCAGCTTGGTCTCGGGGGGGAGTCCAGATACGCAGTATTTT,CASSLVSGGSPDTQYF
TRBV19,.,15,TRBJ2-1,few,TGTGCCAGTAGTTACAGGCTCCTTCCCTACAATGAGCAGTTCTTC,CASSYRLLPYNEQFF
TRBV5-6,.,15,TRBJ2-7,.,TGTGCCAGCAGCGTCCCGGACACGGGTATCGGAAGGCAGTACTTC,CASSVPDTGIGRQYF
TRBV9,.,15,TRBJ2-6,.,TGTGCCAGCAGCTCTAGTCCCTCTGGGGCCAACGTCCTGACTTTC,CASSSSPSGANVLTF
TRBV27,.,14,TRBJ2-7,.,TGTGCCAGCAGTTTCGGGGTAGGGGCCTACGAGCAGTACTTC,CASSFGVGAYEQYF
TRBV5-1,TRBD2,16,TRBJ2-5,.,TGCGCCAGCAGCGCGTCCGGGACTAGCGGGGAAGAGACCCAGTACTTC,CASSASGTSGEETQYF
TRBV5-1,TRBD1,15,TRBJ2-2,.,TGCGCCAGCAGCTCCGGACAGGGGAGTCCCGGGGAGCTGTTTTTT,CASSSGQGSPGELFF
TRBV21-1,.,11,TRBJ1-5,.,TGTGCCGGGCAGGTCCTGGAGCCCCAGCATTTT,CAGQVLEPQHF